One sample yielded the 5 T cell receptor beta chains listed below, sequenced in a study of identical twins. TCRdb reprocessed the 5' RACE reads via MiXCR and lists one record per CDR3 protein. Among 350,000 to 400,000 distinct CDR3 sequences, roughly 9% were seen once, and the ten largest hold roughly 8.9%. The sample comprised naive T cells sorted from blood. The receptors were sampled from a woman in her fifties or sixties in good health.

V is TRBV3-1 and J is TRBJ2-3, with D possibly TRBD1 on 6 matching bases. CDR3 length: 16 amino acids. V was trimmed by 0 bases and J by 5 bases, leaving 15 bases between them. Germline V lookup: CDR1 LGHDT, CDR2 YNNKEL (reference sequence). The CDR3 DNA follows: TGTGCCAGCAGCCAAGAGGGCAGGGGTGGTCAAGATACGCAGTATTTT. It translates to CASSQEGRGGQDTQYF.

At least ten counts were recorded for this clonotype. The genes are TRBV20-1 and TRBJ1-1; 8 bases map to TRBD1. Per the germline V gene, CDR1 is DFQATT and CDR2 is SNEGSKA (reference sequence). The CDR3 sequence is 13 residues long. Trimming removed 1 base from V and 4 bases from J; junction bases left unmatched: 2. The CDR3 DNA reads as TGCAGTGCTAGAGTAACAGGGGGCACTGAAGCTTTCTTT. Encoded protein: CSARVTGGTEAFF.

This clonotype appeared a few times. J is TRBJ1-1 and V is TRBV19, with 8 nucleotides matching TRBD1. Germline CDR1 reads LNHDA; CDR2 reads SQIVND (reference sequence). The CDR3 covers 13 residues. V lost 9 bases to trimming and J lost 6 bases; unmatched junction nucleotides: 9. The CDR3 is CASYRGSSAEAFF. DNA of the CDR3: TGTGCCAGCTACAGGGGGTCTTCGGCTGAAGCTTTCTTT.

This clonotype was recorded at least ten times. The genes are TRBV20-1 and TRBJ2-3; 7 bases are a match to TRBD2. J lost 6 bases, V lost 0 bases, and 12 bases had no gene match. CDR3 length: 16 amino acids. Germline lookup yields CDR1 DFQATT and CDR2 SNEGSKA (reference sequence). Here the CDR3 DNA reads TGCAGTGCTAGAGACACCGGACTAGTCCTGGAGGATACGCAGTATTTT. As protein: CSARDTGLVLEDTQYF.

The chain couples TRBV12-3 or TRBV12-4 to TRBJ2-1; D ambiguous. V dropped 1 base and J dropped 5 bases, with 12 bases sitting between them. The CDR3 length is 15 residues. This CDR3 is CASSLGAGPNNEQFF. As DNA, the CDR3 is TGTGCCAGCAGTTTAGGGGCTGGACCCAACAATGAGCAGTTCTTC.